The source of this T cell receptor beta chain is a study of early T cells in non-severe SARS-CoV-2 infection. There are a few counts of this clonotype. The V end was cut by 3 bases, the J end by 3 bases, with 14 bases between. Germline CDR1 KGHSH, CDR2 LQKENI. The CDR3 loop spans 15 amino acids. TCRdb analysed the 5' RACE reads with MiXCR anew, one entry per CDR3 protein. Among roughly 69,000 distinct CDR3 sequences listed, roughly 9.5% were seen once. Source material: whole blood. This clonotype was obtained from an adult who was a healthcare worker with PCR-confirmed SARS-CoV-2 infection or an uninfected control (not recorded which). This rearrangement joins TRBV18 to TRBJ2-5; a possible D gene is TRBD1 (6 bases). The CDR3 DNA is TGTGCCAGCTCACCGCAGGGGAAGTTAAAAGAGACCCAGTACTTC. Its translation: CASSPQGKLKETQYF. Variable domain in full (rest from reference TRBV18 and TRBJ2-5): NAGVMQNPRHLVRRRGQEARLRCSPMKGHSHVYWYRQLPEEGLKFMVYLQKENIIDESGMPKERFSAEFPKEGPSILRIQQVVRGDSAAYFCASSPQGKLKETQYFGPGTRLLVL.